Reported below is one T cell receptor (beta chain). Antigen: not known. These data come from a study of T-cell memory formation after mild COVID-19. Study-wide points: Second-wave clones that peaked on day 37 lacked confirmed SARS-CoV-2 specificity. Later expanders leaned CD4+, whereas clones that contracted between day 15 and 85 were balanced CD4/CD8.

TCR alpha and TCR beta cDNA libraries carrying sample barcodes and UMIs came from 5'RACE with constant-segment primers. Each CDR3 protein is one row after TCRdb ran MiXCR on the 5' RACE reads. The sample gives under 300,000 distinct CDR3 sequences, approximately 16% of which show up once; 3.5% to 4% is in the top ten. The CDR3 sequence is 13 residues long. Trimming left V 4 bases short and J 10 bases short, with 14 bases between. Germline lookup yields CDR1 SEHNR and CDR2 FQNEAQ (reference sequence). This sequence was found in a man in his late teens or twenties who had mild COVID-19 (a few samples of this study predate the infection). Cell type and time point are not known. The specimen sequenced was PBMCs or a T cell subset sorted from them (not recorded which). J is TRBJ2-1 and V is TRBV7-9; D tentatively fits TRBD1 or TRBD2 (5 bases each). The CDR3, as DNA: TGTGCCAGCAGCTCCGAAGCAGGGAGAGAGCAGTTCTTC. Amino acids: CASSSEAGREQFF. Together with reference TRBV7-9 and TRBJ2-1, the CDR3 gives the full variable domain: DTGVSQNPRHKITKRGQNVTFRCDPISEHNRLYWYRQTLGQGPEFLTYFQNEAQLEKSRLLSDRFSAERPKGSFSTLEIQRTEQGDSAMYLCASSSEAGREQFFGPGTRLTVL.